This T cell receptor beta chain was sequenced during a study of CD8 T cells in ankylosing spondylitis. TCRdb processed the 5' RACE reads anew with MiXCR; each CDR3 protein has one entry. The sample includes 150,000 or so distinct CDR3 sequences, roughly 31% of them seen just once. The sequence was obtained from a male donor with ankylosing spondylitis. The sample taken for sequencing was synovial fluid, either unsorted or a sorted T cell fraction (not recorded which).

This CDR3 reads CASRSGLAGGNEQFF. The CDR3 DNA follows: TGTGCCAGCAGATCAGGACTAGCGGGAGGGAATGAGCAGTTCTTC. This chain uses TRBV6-2 or TRBV6-3 with TRBJ2-1; TRBD2 matches 15 bases. Germline CDR1 MNHEY, CDR2 SVGEGT. The CDR3 loop spans 15 amino acids. V lost 6 bases to trimming and J lost 7 bases; unmatched junction nucleotides: 4.